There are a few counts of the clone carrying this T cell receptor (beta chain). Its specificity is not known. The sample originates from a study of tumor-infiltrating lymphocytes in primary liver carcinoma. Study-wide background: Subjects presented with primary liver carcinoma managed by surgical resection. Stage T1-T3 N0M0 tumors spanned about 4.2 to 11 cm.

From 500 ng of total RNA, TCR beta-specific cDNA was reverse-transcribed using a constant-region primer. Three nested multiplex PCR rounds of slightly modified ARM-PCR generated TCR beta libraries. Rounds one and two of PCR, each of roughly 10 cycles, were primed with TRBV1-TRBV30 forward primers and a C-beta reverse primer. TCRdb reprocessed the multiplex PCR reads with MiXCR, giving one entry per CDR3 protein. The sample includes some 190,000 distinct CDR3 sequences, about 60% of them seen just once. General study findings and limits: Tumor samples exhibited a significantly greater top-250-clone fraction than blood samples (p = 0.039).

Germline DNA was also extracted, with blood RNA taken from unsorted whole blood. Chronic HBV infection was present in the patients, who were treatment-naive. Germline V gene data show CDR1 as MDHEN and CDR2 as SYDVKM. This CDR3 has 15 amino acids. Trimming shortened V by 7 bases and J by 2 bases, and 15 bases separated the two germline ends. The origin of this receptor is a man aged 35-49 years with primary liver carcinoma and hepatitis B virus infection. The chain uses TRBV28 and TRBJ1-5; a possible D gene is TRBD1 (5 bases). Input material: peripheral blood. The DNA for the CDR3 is TGTGCCAGCAATACGCAGGGAAGTGGCAATCAGCCCCAGCATTTT. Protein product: CASNTQGSGNQPQHF.